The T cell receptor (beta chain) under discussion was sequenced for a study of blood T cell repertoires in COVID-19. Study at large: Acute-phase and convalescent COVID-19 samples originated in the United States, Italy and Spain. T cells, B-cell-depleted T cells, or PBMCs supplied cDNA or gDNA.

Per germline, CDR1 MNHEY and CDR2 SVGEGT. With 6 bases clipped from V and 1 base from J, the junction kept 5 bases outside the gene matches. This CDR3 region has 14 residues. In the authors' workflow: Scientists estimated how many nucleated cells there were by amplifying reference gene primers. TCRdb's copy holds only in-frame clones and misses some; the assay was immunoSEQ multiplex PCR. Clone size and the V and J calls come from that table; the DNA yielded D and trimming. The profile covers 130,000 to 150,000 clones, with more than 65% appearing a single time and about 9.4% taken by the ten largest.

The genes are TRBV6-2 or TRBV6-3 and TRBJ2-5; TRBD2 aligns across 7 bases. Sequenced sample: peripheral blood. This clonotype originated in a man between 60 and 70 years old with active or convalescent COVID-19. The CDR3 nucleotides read TGTGCCAGCAGCCAGACTAGCCGCCAAGAGACCCAGTACTTC. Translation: CASSQTSRQETQYF.